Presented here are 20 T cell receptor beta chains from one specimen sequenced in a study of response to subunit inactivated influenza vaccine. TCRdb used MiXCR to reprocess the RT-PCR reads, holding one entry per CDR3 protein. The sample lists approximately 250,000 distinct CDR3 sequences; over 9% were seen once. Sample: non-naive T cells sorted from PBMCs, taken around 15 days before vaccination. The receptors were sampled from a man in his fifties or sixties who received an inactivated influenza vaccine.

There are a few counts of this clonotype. The CDR3 sequence: CSALNRGTLYEQYF. The CDR3 bases are TGCAGTGCTCTAAACAGGGGGACCCTCTACGAGCAGTACTTC. This chain joins TRBV20-1 and TRBJ2-7; 8 bases align to TRBD1. The junction had 9 bases not matched to a gene; V was cut back by 5 bases and J by 3 bases. Germline CDR1 reads DFQATT; CDR2 reads SNEGSKA (reference sequence). This CDR3 contains 14 residues.

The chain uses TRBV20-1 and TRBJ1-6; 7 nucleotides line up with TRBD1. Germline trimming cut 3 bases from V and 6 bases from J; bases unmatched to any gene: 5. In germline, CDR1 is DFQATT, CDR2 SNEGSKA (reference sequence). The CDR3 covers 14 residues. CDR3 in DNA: TGCAGTGCTAGCCCGACAGGGTTTAATTCACCCCTCCACTTT. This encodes CSASPTGFNSPLHF.

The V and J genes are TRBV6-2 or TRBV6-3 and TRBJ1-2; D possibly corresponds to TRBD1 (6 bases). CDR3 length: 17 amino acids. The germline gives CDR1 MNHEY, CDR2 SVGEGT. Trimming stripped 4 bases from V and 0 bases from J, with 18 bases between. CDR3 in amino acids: CASSWDLGARANYGYTF. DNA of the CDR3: TGTGCCAGCAGTTGGGATTTGGGGGCGCGGGCTAACTATGGCTACACCTTC.

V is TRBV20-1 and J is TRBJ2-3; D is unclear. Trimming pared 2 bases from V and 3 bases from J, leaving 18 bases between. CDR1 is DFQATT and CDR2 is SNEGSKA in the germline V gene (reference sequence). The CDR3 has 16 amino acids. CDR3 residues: CSARSRAVYRTDTQYF. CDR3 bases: TGCAGTGCTAGAAGCCGGGCGGTTTACCGAACAGATACGCAGTATTTT.

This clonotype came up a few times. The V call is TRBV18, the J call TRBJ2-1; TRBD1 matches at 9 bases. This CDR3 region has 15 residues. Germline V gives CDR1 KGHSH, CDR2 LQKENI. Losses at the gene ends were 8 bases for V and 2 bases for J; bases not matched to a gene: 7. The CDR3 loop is CASAQTGGAYNEQFF. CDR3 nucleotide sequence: TGTGCCAGCGCGCAAACAGGGGGCGCCTACAATGAGCAGTTCTTC.

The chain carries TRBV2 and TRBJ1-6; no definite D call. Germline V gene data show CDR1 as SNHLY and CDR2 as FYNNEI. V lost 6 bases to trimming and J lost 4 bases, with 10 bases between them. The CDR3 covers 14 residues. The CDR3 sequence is CASSSGRYNSPLHF. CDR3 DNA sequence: TGTGCCAGCAGCTCCGGACGGTATAATTCACCCCTCCACTTT.

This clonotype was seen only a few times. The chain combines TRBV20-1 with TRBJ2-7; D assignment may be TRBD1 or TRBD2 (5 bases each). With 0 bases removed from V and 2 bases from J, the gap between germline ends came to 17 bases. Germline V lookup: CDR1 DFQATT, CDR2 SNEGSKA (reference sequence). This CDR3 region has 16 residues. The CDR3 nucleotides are TGCAGTGCTAGAGATCTAACGGGGCCGAGGGCCTACGAGCAGTACTTC. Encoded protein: CSARDLTGPRAYEQYF.

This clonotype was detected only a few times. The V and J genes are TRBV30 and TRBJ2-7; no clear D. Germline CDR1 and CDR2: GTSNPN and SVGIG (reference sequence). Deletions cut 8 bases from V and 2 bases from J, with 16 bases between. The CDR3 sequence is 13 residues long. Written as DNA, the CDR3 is TGTGCCACAATCCGAGACTCGGCCTACGAGCAGTACTTC. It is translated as CATIRDSAYEQYF. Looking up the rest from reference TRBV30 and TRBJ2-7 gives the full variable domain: SQTIHQWPATLVQPVGSPLSLECTVEGTSNPNLYWYRQAAGRGLQLLFYSVGIGQISSEVPQNLSASRPQDRQFILSSKKLLLSDSGFYLCATIRDSAYEQYFGPGTRLTVT.

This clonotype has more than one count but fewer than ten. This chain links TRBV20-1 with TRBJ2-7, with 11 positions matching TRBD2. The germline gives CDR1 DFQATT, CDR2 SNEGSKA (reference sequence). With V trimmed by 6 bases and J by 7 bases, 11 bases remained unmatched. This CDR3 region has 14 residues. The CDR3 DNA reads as TGCAGTGCCCGTGGGACTAGCGGACCTACGGAGCAGTACTTC. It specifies CSARGTSGPTEQYF.

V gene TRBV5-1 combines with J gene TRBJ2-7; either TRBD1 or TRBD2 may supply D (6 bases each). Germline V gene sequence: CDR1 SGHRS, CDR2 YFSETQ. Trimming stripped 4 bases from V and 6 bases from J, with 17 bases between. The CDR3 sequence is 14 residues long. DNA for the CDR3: TGCGCCAGCAGCCTGGCGGGACATAGGGGCGAGCAGTACTTC. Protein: CASSLAGHRGEQYF.

CDR3 sequence reads: CSARSLAGGGYNEQFF. CDR3 nucleotides: TGCAGTGCTAGATCATTAGCGGGGGGGGGATACAATGAGCAGTTCTTC. The J gene is TRBJ2-1, the V gene TRBV20-1; 11 bases match TRBD2. The germline gives CDR1 DFQATT, CDR2 SNEGSKA (reference sequence). This CDR3 has 16 residues. V was pared by 2 bases and J by 4 bases, with 7 bases of the junction left unmatched.

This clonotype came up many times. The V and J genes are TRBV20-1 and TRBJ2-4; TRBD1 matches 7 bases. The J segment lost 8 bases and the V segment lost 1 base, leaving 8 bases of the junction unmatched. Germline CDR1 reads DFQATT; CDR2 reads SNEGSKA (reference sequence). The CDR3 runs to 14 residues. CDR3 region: CSARVRHRGYIQYF. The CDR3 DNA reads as TGCAGTGCTAGAGTCCGGCACAGGGGATACATTCAGTACTTC.

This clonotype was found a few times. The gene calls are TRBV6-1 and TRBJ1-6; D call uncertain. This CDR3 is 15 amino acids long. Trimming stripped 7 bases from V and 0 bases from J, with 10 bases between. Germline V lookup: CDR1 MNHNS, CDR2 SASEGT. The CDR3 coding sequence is TGTGCCAGCAAGGCCGGAACCTCCTATAATTCACCCCTCCACTTT. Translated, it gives CASKAGTSYNSPLHF.

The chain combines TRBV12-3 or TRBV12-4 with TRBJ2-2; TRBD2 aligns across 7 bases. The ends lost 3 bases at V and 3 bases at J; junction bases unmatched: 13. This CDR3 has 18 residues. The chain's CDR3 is CASSFRPGGVRYTGELFF. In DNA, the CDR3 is TGTGCCAGCAGTTTTAGGCCGGGAGGTGTGAGATACACCGGGGAGCTGTTTTTT.

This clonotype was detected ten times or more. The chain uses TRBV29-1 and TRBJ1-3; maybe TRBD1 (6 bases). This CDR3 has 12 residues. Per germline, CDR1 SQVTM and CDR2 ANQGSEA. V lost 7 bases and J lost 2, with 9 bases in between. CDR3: CSARTAGNTIYF. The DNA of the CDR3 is TGCAGCGCCCGGACAGCTGGAAACACCATATATTTT.

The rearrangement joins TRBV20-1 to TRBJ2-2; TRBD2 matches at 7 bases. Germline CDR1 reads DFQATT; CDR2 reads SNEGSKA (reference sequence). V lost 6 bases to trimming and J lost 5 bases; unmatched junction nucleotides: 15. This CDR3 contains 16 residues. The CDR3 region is CSATRGAGVVTGELFF. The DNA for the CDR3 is TGCAGTGCAACCCGCGGCGCGGGAGTTGTTACCGGGGAGCTGTTTTTT.

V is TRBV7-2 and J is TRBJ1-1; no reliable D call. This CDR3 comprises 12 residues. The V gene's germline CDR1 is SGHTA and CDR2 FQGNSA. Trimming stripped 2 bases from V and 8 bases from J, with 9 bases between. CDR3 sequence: CASSLFLVEAFF. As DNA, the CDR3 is TGTGCCAGCAGCTTATTCCTGGTCGAAGCTTTCTTT.

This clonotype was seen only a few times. This chain's CDR3 is CSARTPGTSGFTDTQYF. For the CDR3, the DNA is TGCAGTGCCCGTACGCCGGGGACTAGCGGATTCACAGATACGCAGTATTTT. The V and J genes are TRBV20-1 and TRBJ2-3; TRBD2 agrees at 11 bases. This CDR3 has 17 residues. The V gene's germline CDR1 is DFQATT and CDR2 SNEGSKA (reference sequence). The V and J ends lost 6 bases and 2 bases, in that order; junction bases with no gene match: 13.

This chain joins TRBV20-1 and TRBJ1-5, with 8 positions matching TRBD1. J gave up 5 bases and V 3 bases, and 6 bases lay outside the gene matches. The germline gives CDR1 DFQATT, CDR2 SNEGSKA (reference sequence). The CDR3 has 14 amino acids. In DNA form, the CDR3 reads TGCAGTGCTAGGACAGGGGCCACTCATCAGCCCCAGCATTTT. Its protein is CSARTGATHQPQHF.

CDR3 sequence: CASSLGAGGLLGSEAFF. CDR3 nucleotide sequence: TGTGCCAGCAGCTTAGGGGCAGGGGGTCTCCTCGGGTCTGAAGCTTTCTTT. The chain employs TRBV7-2 and TRBJ1-1, with 7 positions matching TRBD1. The CDR3 contains 17 residues. Germline V CDR1 and CDR2: SGHTA, FQGNSA. With 1 base clipped from V and 6 bases from J, the junction kept 14 bases outside the gene matches.